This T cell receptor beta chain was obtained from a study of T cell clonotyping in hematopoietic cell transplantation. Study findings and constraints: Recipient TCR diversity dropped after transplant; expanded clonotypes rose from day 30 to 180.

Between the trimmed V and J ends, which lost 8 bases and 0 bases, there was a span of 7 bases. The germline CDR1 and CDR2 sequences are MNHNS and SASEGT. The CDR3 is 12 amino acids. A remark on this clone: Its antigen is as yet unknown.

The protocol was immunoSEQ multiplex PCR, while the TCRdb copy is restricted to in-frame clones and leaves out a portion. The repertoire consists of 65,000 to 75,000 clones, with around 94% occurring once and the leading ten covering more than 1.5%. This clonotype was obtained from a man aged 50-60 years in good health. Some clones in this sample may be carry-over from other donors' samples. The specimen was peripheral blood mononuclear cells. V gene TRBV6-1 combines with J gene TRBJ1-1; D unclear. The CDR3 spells CASSLMNTEAFF. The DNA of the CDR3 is TGTGCCAGCTCGTTGATGAACACTGAAGCTTTCTTT.